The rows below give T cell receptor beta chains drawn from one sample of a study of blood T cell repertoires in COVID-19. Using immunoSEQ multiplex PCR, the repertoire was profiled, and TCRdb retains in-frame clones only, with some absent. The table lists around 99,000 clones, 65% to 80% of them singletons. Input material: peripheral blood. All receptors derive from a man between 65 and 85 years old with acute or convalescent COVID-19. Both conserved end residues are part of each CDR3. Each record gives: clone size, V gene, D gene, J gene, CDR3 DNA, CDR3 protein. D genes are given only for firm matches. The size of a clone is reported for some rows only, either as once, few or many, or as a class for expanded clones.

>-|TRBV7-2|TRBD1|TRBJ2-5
TGTGCCAGCAGCTTAGTGGACAGGAGTCAAGAGACCCAGTACTTC
CASSLVDRSQETQYF
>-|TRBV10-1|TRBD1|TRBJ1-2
TGCGCCAGCAGTCCCGGGACAGGGATGCCTGGTGGCTACACCTTC
CASSPGTGMPGGYTF
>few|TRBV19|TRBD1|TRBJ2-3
TGTGCCAGTAGTGGGCGCTCCACAGGGGTCACAGATACGCAGTATTTT
CASSGRSTGVTDTQYF
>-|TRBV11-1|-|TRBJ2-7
TGTGCCAGCAGCAAGGAGGGGACTCCCTACGAGCAGTACTTC
CASSKEGTPYEQYF
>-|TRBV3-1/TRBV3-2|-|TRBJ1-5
TGTGCCAGCAGCGCACAGCATAGCAATCAGCCCCAGCATTTT
CASSAQHSNQPQHF
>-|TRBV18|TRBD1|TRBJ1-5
TGTGCCAGCTCTCGGGACAGGGGGCGCTTGGGCAATCAGCCCCAGCATTTT
CASSRDRGRLGNQPQHF
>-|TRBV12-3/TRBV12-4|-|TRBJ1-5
TGTGCCAGCAGTCGGGACATCCATCAGCCCCAGCATTTT
CASSRDIHQPQHF
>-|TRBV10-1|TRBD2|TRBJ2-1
TGCGCCAGCAGTGAGGGGAGGGTCAACAATGAGCAGTTCTTC
CASSEGRVNNEQFF
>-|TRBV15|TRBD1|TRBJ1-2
TGTGCCACCAGCAGGGGGAACAGGGGCTATGGCTACACCTTC
CATSRGNRGYGYTF
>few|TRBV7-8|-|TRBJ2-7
TGTGCCAGCAGCTCAAAGACAGCCTACGAGCAGTACTTC
CASSSKTAYEQYF
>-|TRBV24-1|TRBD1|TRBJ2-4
TGTGCCACCATCGGGAACGGGACAGGGGAATTGGTCGTCAAAAACATTCAGTACTTC
CATIGNGTGELVVKNIQYF
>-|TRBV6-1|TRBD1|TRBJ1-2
TGTGCCAGCAGTGATGGACAGGGATCGAACTATGGCTACACCTTC
CASSDGQGSNYGYTF
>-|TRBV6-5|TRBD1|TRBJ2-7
TGTGCCAGCAGTTACTCAACAGGGGGTCCCTACGAGCAGTACTTC
CASSYSTGGPYEQYF
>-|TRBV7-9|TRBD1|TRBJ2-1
TGTGCCAGCAGCGGCCATGGACAGGGCTACAATGAGCAGTTCTTC
CASSGHGQGYNEQFF
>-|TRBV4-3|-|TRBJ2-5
TGCGCCAGCAGCCAGGGGTACAGGGACCAAGAGACCCAGTACTTC
CASSQGYRDQETQYF
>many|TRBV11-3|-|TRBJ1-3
TGTGCCAGCAGCTTAGATGGAGACAGCAGCTCTGGAAACACCATATATTTT
CASSLDGDSSSGNTIYF
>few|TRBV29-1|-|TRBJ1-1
TGCAGCGTTGGGTCAGGGACTCTGAACACTGAAGCTTTCTTT
CSVGSGTLNTEAFF
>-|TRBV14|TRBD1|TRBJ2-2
TGTGCCAGCAGTCACAGGGGGTCCATGGGGCCGAACACCGGGGAGCTGTTTTTT
CASSHRGSMGPNTGELFF
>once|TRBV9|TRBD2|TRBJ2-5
TGTGCCAGCAGCGTAGGGACTAGCGGGGGGGCGGCGGTGGGAGAGACCCAGTACTTC
CASSVGTSGGAAVGETQYF
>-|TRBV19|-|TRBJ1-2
TGTGCCAGTAGTGCCCGACAGAGAAGTGGCTACACCTTC
CASSARQRSGYTF
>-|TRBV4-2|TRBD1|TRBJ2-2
TGTGCCAGCAGCCCGCGACAGGGAGATACCGGGGAGCTGTTTTTT
CASSPRQGDTGELFF
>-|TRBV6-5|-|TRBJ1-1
TGTGCCAGCAGTCACTGGGGGAGGAGGAACACTGAAGCTTTCTTT
CASSHWGRRNTEAFF
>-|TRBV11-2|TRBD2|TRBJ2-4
TGTGCCAGCAGCTCTGCGGGGGGAATAGCCAAAAACATTCAGTACTTC
CASSSAGGIAKNIQYF
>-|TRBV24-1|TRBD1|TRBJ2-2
TGTGCCACCAGTGAGGCCCGCGACAGGGTAGTCCCCGGGGAGCTGTTTTTT
CATSEARDRVVPGELFF
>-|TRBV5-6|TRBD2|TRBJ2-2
TGTGCCAGCAGCCAGACGACTAGCGGGGGGGCGAACACCGGGGAGCTGTTTTTT
CASSQTTSGGANTGELFF
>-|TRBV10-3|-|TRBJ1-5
TGTGCCATCAGTGGGGCCGGGGGGGAGCCCCAGCATTTT
CAISGAGGEPQHF
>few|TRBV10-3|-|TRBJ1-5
TGTGCCATCAGTGAAGATCAGGAGGGTCAGCCCCAGCATTTT
CAISEDQEGQPQHF
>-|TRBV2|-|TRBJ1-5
TGTGCCAGCAGTGACCAGGGTACTCAGCCCCAGCATTTT
CASSDQGTQPQHF
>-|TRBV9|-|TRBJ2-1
TGTGCCAGCAGCGTAGTGCAGGGCAATGAGCAGTTCTTC
CASSVVQGNEQFF